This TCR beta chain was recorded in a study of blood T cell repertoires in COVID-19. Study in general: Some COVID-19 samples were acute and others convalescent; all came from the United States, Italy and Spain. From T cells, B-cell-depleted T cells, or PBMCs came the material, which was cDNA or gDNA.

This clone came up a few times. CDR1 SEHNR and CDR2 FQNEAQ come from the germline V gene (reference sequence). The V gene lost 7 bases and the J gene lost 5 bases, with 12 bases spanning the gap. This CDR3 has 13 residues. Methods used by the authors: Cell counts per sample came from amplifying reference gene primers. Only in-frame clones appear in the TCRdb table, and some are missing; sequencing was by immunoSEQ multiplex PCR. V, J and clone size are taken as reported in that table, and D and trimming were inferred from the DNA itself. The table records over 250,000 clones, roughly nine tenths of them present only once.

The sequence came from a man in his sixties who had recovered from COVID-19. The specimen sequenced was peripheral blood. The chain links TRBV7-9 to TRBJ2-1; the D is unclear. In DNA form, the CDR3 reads TGTGCCAGCACCGTAGTTGGAGACAATGAGCAGTTCTTC. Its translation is CASTVVGDNEQFF.